This entry is about one T cell receptor (beta chain). Assay: immunoSEQ multiplex PCR; the TCRdb copy retains only in-frame clones and omits some. The repertoire holds a few hundred thousand clones, with around four fifths as singletons. This sample is part of a study of blood T cell repertoires in COVID-19. This CDR3 has 13 amino acids. V lost 6 bases to trimming and J lost 7 bases; unmatched junction nucleotides: 5. Germline V lookup: CDR1 SGHTA, CDR2 FQGNSA. The V and J genes are TRBV7-2 and TRBJ2-1; 8 bases are shared with TRBD1. This receptor was obtained from a woman older than 75 with COVID-19, enrolled during active disease. The specimen was peripheral blood. The CDR3 DNA is TGTGCCAGCAGACCGACAGGGGTGAATGAGCAGTTCTTC. Translated: CASRPTGVNEQFF.